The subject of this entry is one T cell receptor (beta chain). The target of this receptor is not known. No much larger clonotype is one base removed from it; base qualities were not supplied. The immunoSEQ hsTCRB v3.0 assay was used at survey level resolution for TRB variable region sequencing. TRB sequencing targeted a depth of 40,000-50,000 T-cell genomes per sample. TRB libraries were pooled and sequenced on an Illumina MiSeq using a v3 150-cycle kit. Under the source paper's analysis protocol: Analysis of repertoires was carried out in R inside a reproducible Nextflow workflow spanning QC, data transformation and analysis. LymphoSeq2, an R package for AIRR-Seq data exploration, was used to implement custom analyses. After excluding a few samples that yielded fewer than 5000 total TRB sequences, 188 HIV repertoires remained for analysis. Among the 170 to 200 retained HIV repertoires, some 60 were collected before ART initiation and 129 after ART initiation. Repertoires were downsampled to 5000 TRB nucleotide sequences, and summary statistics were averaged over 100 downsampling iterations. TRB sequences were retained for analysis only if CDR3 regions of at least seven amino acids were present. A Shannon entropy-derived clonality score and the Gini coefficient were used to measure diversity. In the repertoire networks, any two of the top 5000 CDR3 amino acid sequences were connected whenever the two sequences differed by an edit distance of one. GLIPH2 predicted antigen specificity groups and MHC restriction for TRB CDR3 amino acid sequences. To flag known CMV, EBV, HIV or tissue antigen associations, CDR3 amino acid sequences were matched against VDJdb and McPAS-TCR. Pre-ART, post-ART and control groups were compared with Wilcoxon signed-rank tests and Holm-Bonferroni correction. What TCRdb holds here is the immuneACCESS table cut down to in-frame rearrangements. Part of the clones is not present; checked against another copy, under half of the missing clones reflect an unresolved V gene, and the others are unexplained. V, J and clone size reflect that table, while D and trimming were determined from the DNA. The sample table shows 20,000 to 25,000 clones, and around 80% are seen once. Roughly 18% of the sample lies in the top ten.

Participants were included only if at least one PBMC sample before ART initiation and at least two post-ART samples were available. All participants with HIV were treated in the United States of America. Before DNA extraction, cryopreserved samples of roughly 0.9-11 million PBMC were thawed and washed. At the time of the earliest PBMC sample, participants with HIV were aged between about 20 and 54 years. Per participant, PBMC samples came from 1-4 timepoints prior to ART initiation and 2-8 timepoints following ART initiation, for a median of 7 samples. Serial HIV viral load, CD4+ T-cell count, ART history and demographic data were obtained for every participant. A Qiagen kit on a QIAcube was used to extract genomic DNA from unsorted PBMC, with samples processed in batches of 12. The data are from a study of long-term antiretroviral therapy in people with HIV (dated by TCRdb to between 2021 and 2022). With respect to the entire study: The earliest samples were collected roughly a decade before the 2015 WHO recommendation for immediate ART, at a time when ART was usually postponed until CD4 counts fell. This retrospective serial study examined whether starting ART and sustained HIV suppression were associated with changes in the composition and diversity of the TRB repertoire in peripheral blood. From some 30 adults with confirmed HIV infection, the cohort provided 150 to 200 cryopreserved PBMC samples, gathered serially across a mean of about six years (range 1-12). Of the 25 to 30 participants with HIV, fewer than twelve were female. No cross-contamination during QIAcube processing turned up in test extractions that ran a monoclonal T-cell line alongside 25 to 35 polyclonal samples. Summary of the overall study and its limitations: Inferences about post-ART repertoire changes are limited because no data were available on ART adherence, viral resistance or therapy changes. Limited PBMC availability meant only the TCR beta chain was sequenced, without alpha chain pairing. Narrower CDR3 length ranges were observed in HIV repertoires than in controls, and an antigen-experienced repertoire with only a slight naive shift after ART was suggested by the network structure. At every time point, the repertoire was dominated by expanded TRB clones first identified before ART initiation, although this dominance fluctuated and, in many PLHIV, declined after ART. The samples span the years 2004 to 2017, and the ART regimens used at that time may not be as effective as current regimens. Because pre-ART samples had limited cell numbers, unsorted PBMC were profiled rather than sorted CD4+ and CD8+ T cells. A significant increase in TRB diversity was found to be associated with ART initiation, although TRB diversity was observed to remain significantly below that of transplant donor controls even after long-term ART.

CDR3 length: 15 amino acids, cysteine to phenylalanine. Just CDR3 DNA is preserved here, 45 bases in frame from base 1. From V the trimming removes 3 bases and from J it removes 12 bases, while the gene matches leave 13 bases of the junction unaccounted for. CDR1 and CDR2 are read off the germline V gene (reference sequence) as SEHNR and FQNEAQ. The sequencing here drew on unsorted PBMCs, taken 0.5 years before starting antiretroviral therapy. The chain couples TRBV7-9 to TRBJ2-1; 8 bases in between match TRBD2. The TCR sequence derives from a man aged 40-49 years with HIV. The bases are TGTGCCAGCAGCTTCGGGGGGGCCGGGATTAACCCGCAGTTCTTC. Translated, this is CASSFGGAGINPQFF.